This T cell receptor beta chain was recovered during a study of T cell responses to AZD1222 COVID-19 vaccine. General study findings and limits: Vaccine-associated CD4 TCRs spanned spike, dominant at 160-218 and 743-854. The study identified only 6 or 7 AZD1222 recipients as seropositive at baseline.

Produced via immunoSEQ multiplex PCR; TCRdb's table is partial and in-frame only. The sample contains fewer than 200,000 clones, just over 90% of which appear only once. Note on this clone: The antigen is undetermined.

The TCR comes from an adult who received the MenACWY meningococcal vaccine as a control. Sequencing used peripheral blood, obtained 28 days after the second dose of the MenACWY control vaccine.

CDR3 protein: CASSSVPSSYNSPLHF. For the CDR3, the DNA is TGTGCCAGCAGCTCAGTGCCGAGCTCCTATAATTCACCCCTCCACTTT. J is TRBJ1-6 and V is TRBV3-1 (or the pseudogene TRBV3-2); no definite D call. The CDR3 covers 16 residues. V was clipped by 5 bases and J by 0 bases, with 11 bases between them. CDR1 and CDR2 from the germline V gene are LGHDT and YNNKEL (reference sequence).